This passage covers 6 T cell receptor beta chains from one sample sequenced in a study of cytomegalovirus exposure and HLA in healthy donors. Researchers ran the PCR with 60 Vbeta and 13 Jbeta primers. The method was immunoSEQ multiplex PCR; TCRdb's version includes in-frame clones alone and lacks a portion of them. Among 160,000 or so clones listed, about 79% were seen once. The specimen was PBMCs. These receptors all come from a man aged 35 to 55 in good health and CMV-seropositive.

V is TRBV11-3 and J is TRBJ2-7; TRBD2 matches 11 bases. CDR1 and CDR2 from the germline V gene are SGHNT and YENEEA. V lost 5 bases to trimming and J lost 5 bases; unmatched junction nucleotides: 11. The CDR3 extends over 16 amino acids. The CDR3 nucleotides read TGTGCCAGCAGCGGCACCGGGACTAGCGGTGTGGACGAGCAGTACTTC. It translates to CASSGTGTSGVDEQYF.

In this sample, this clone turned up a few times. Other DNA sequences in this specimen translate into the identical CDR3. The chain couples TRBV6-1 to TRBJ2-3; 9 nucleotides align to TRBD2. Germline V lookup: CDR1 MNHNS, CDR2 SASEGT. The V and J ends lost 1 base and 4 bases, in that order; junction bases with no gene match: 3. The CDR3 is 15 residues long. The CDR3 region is CASSEEAGGPDTQYF. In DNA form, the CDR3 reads TGTGCCAGCAGTGAAGAGGCGGGAGGGCCAGATACGCAGTATTTT.

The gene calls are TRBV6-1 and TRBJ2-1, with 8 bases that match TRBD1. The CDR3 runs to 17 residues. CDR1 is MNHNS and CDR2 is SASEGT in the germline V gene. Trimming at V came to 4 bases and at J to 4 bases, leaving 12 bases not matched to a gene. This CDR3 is CASSGGPGQGPYNEQFF. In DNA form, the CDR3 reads TGTGCCAGCAGTGGAGGCCCCGGACAGGGCCCGTACAATGAGCAGTTCTTC.

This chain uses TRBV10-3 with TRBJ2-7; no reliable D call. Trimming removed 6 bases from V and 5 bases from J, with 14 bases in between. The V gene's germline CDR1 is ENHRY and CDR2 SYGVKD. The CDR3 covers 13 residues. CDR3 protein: CAISAQRLHEQYF. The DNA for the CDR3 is TGTGCCATCAGCGCGCAGAGGCTCCACGAGCAGTACTTC.

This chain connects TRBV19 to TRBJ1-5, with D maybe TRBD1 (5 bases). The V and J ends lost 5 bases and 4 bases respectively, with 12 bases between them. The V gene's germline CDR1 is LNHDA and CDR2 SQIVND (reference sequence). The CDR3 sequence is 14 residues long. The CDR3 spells CASSLSRENQPQHF. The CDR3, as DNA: TGTGCCAGTAGTCTTAGCAGGGAAAATCAGCCCCAGCATTTT. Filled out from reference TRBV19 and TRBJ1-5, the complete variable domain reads DGGITQSPKYLFRKEGQNVTLSCEQNLNHDAMYWYRQDPGQGLRLIYYSQIVNDFQKGDIAEGYSVSREKKESFPLTVTSAQKNPTAFYLCASSLSRENQPQHFGDGTRLSIL.

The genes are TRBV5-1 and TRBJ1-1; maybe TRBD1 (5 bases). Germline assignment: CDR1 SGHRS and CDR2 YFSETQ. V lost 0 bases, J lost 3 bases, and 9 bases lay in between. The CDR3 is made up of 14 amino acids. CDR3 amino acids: CASSLGGVDTEAFF. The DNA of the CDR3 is TGCGCCAGCAGCTTGGGGGGGGTTGACACTGAAGCTTTCTTT.